This T cell receptor (beta chain) appears in the sequencing data of a study of T cell responses to AZD1222 COVID-19 vaccine (dated by TCRdb to the early 2020s). With respect to the entire study: AZD1222 recipients with second doses at about 4 weeks or about 12 weeks were pooled, because spike-specific TCR depth and breadth did not differ between schedules. TCR sequencing was performed for 230 to 250 trial participants, of whom some 200 were given two doses of AZD1222 and around 25 were given two doses of MenACWY control vaccine. Trial participants were enrolled by age into 18-55, 56-69 and 70-plus year subgroups, with approximately 150, 28 and 58 TCR-sequenced participants respectively.

According to the germline V gene, CDR1 reads MNHNS and CDR2 reads SASEGT. Its CDR3 holds 15 amino acids, cysteine through phenylalanine. This entry keeps only the CDR3 DNA: 45 bases, framed from base 1. V loses 2 bases of germline sequence and J loses 6 bases, and the interval between the two ends is 16 bases. Beyond this particular receptor, the publication reports: Only a handful of AZD1222 recipients were SARS-CoV-2 seropositive at baseline, limiting conclusions about previously exposed vaccinees. Participants were mostly white British, with more females than males. The authors suggested clonal diversity may have been underestimated. Reportedly, almost half of the unique spike-specific TCRs recognized epitopes lying outside the regions that are mutated in the B.1.351 and B.1.1.7 variants. The 56-69-year group was small, and its depth increase did not reach significance, likely because of low power. Because no samples from the day 14 peak response were available, repertoires could be characterized only after the peak T cell response. The vaccine-associated CD4 TCRs covered the entire spike protein, and the dominant responses fell in regions 160-218 and 743-854. A significant rise in spike-specific TCR breadth and depth was observed after two AZD1222 doses relative to day 0 and relative to MenACWY recipients.

This clone was seen a handful of times. What antigen it recognizes has not been identified. It has no much larger one-base neighbor in the sample; base qualities were not kept. The CDR3 regions of human TCRbeta chains were subjected to immunosequencing. As for the authors' bioinformatics: TCRs in the repertoires were compared against a reference library of SARS-CoV-2-specific TCRs that had been generated with the MIRA antigen-specificity platform. Breadth was defined as the fraction of unique TCRs that were SARS-CoV-2-associated, and depth was defined as the fraction of total T cells that were SARS-CoV-2-associated. Using the MIRA data, every spike-specific TCR was mapped to the spike region that the TCR reacted to and assigned to either a CD4 or a CD8 class. Log10-transformed breadth and depth values were compared by one-way ANOVA with Sidak's multiple comparisons tests. TCRdb's version of the immuneACCESS table is confined to in-frame rearrangements and falls short of the full clone set. An unresolved V gene accounts for under half of the shortfall where checked; the remainder is of unknown origin. That table gives V, J and clone size, and the DNA gave D and trimming. Counted in this sample were about 110,000 clones; roughly 90% of them appeared once. The leading ten clones occupy roughly 5.2% of the sample.

Per the publication, the time point label means: baseline before first vaccination. Vaccinee samples came from UK trials COV001 and COV002, including a single-blind randomized controlled phase 2/3 trial of AZD1222 (ChAdOx1 nCoV-19) in healthy adults. For TCRbeta chain sequencing, PBMC samples from trial participants were taken at day 0 and at day 28 after the second dose. This receptor was identified in an adult in good health. Source: peripheral blood, taken on day 0 of AZD1222 vaccination. The receptor chain draws on TRBV6-1 and TRBJ1-1; the best D guess is TRBD1, with 5 bases matching. In nucleotide form, the sequence is TGTGCCAGCAGTGAAATGGGGAGGGGTAGACCTGAAGCTTTCTTT. It codes for CASSEMGRGRPEAFF.